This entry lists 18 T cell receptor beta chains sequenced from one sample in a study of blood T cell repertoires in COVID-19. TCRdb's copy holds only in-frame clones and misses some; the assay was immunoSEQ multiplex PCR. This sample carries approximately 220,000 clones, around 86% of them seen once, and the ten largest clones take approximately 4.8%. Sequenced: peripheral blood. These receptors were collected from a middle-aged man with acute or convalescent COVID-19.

CDR3 protein: CASSQVVIQKSDRGHQPQHF. CDR3 in DNA: TGCGCCAGCAGCCAAGTTGTTATCCAAAAGTCTGACAGGGGCCATCAGCCCCAGCATTTT. The V and J genes are TRBV4-1 and TRBJ1-5, with 8 bases fitting TRBD1. This CDR3 spans 20 amino acids. Germline V lookup: CDR1 MGHRA, CDR2 YSYEKL. The trim removed 1 base at V and 5 bases at J, leaving 19 bases unmatched.

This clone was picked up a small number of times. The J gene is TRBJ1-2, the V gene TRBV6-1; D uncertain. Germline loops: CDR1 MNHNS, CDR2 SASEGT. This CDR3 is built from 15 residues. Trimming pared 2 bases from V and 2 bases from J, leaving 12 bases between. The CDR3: CASSEIVQPNYGYTF. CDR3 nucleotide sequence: TGTGCCAGCAGTGAAATAGTACAGCCAAACTATGGCTACACCTTC.

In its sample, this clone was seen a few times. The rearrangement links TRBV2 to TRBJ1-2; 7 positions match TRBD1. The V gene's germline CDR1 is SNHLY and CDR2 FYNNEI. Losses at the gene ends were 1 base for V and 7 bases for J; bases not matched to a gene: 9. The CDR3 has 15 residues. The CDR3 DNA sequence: TGTGCCAGCAGTGAAGTACAGGGGACCTTAGTTGGCTACACCTTC. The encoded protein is CASSEVQGTLVGYTF. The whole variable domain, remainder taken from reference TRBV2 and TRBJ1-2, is EPEVTQTPSHQVTQMGQEVILRCVPISNHLYFYWYRQILGQKVEFLVSFYNNEISEKSEIFDDQFSVERPDGSNFTLKIRSTKLEDSAMYFCASSEVQGTLVGYTFGSGTRLTVV.

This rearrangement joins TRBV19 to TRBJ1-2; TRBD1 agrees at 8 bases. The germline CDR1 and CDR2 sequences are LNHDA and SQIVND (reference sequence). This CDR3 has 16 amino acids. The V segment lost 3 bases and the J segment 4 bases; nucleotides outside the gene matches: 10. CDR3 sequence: CASSISSGGTLYGYTF. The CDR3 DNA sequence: TGTGCCAGTAGTATCTCATCAGGGGGCACTCTCTATGGCTACACCTTC.

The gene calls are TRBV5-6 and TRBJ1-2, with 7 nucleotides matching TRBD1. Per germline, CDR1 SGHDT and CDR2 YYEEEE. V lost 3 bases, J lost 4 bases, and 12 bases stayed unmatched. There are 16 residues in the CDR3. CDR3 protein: CASSYGRTGRTYGYTF. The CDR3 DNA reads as TGTGCCAGCAGCTACGGACGGACAGGCAGAACCTATGGCTACACCTTC. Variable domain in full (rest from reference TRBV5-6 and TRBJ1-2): DAGVTQSPTHLIKTRGQQVTLRCSPKSGHDTVSWYQQALGQGPQFIFQYYEEEERQRGNFPDRFSGHQFPNYSSELNVNALLLGDSALYLCASSYGRTGRTYGYTFGSGTRLTVV.

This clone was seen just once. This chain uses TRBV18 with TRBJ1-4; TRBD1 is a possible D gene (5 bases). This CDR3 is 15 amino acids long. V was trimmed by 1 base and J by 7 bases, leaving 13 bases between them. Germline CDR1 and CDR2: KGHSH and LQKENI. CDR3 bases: TGTGCCAGCTCACCACGGCAGGGTGATGGTGAAAAACTGTTTTTT. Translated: CASSPRQGDGEKLFF.

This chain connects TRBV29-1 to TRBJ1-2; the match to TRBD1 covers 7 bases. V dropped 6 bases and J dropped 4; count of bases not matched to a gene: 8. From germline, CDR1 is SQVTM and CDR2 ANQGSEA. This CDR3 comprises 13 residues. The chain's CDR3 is CSVPTGISYGYTF. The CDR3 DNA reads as TGCAGCGTCCCGACAGGGATCTCCTATGGCTACACCTTC.

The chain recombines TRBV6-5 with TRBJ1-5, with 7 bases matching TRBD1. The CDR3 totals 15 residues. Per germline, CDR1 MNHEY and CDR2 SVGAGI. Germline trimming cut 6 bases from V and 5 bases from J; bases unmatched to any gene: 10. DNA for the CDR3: TGTGCCAGCAGCCTGACGGCAGGGGGGTATCAGCCCCAGCATTTT. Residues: CASSLTAGGYQPQHF.

In DNA, the CDR3 is TGTGCCAGCAGCTTAACGGGGAATTCACCCCTCCACTTT. Protein sequence: CASSLTGNSPLHF. The chain has TRBV7-9 and TRBJ1-6; no firm D call. CDR3 length: 13 amino acids. Trimming removed 2 bases at V and 7 bases at J, with 6 bases between. Germline CDR1 SEHNR, CDR2 FQNEAQ (reference sequence).

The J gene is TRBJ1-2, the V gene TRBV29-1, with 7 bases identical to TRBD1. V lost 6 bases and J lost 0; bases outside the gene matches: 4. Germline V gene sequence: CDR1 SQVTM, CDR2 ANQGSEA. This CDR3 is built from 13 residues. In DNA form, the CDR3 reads TGCAGCGTCATGGGACAGACTAACTATGGCTACACCTTC. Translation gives CSVMGQTNYGYTF.

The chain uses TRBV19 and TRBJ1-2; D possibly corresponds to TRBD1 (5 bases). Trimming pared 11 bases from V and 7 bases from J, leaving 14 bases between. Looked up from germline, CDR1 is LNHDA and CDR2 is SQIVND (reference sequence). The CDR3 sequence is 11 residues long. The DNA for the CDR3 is TGTGCCCTTGCGACAGAAGGTGGCTACACCTTC. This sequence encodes CALATEGGYTF. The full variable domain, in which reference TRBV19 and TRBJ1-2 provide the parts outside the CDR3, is DGGITQSPKYLFRKEGQNVTLSCEQNLNHDAMYWYRQDPGQGLRLIYYSQIVNDFQKGDIAEGYSVSREKKESFPLTVTSAQKNPTAFYLCALATEGGYTFGSGTRLTVV.

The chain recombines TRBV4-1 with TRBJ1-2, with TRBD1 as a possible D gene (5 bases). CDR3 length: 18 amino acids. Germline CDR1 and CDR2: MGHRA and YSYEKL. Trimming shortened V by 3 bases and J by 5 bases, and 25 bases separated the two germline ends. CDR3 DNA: TGCGCCAGCAGCCAGAACCCAAGACCGGAAGTCAGACAGTATGGCTACACCTTC. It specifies CASSQNPRPEVRQYGYTF.

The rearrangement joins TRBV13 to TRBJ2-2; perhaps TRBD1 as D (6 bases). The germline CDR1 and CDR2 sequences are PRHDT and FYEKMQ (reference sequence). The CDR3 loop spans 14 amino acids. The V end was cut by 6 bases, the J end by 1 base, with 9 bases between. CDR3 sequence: CASSGTRNTGELFF. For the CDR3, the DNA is TGTGCCAGCAGTGGGACAAGGAACACCGGGGAGCTGTTTTTT.

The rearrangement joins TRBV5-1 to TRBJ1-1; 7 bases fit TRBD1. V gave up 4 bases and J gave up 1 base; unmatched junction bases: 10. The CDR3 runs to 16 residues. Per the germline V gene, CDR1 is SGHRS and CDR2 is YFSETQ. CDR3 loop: CASSPGQLGPNTEAFF. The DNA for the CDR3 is TGCGCCAGCAGCCCGGGACAGTTAGGACCGAACACTGAAGCTTTCTTT. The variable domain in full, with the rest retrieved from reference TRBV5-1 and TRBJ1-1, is KAGVTQTPRYLIKTRGQQVTLSCSPISGHRSVSWYQQTPGQGLQFLFEYFSETQRNKGNFPGRFSGRQFSNSRSEMNVSTLELGDSALYLCASSPGQLGPNTEAFFGQGTRLTVV.

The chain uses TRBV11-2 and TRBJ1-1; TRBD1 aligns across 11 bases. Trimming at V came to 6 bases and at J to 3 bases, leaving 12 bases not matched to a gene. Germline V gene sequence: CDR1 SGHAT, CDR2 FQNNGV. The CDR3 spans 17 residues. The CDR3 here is CASSRNPGQGGHTEAFF. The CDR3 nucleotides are TGTGCCAGCAGTCGAAACCCGGGACAGGGGGGTCACACTGAAGCTTTCTTT.

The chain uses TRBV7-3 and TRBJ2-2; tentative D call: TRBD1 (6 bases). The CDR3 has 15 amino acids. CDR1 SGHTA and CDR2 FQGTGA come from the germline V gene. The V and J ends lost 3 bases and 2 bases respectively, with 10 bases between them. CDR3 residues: CASSFGQRNTGELFF. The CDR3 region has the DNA TGTGCCAGCAGCTTTGGACAGCGTAACACCGGGGAGCTGTTTTTT.

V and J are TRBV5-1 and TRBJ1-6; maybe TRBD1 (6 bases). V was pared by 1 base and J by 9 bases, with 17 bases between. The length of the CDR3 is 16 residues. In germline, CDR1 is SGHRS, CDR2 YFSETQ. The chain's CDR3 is CASSLTVGAGSSPLHF. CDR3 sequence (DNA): TGCGCCAGCAGCTTGACGGTGGGGGCAGGGTCTTCACCCCTCCACTTT.

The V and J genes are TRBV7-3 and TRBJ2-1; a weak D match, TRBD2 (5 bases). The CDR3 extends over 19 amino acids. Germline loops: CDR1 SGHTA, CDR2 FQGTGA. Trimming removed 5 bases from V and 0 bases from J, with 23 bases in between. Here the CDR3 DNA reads TGTGCCAGCAGCCGCACCGCCCCCGGGGTAGCGAGCTCCTACAATGAGCAGTTCTTC. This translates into CASSRTAPGVASSYNEQFF.